A single T cell receptor (beta chain) is shown here with its context. Its antigen remains unidentified. Base-call qualities are not available, and no considerably larger clone is one nucleotide away. This sample stems from a study of blood T cell repertoires in COVID-19 (TCRdb year 2020). Context from the whole study: The collaborator samples originated in the United States, Italy and Spain and spanned the acute and convalescent phases of COVID-19. The prospective study material was composed of cDNA or gDNA derived from T cells, B-cell-depleted T cells, or PBMCs. The samples were drawn from two sources: the first 160 participants of the ongoing ImmuneRACE study, and about 1,300 subjects contributed by 6 global collaborators. The repertoires were released in a freely available public database meant as a resource for research on the immune response to SARS-CoV-2. Sample metadata almost always included a de-identified subject ID, COVID-19 status, age in years and sex. Where available, HLA class I and class II types were obtained from metadata supplied by the sample provider rather than from assay-based typing. Subjects who had been exposed to COVID-19, were actively infected with it, or had recovered from it provided the deeply sampled blood TCRbeta repertoires that made up the dataset. Overall study results and their limits: The amount of clinical and demographic metadata varied by source and participant and was provided uncurated.

TCRbeta CDR3 regions were amplified from genomic DNA using the immunoSEQ Assay, a bias-controlled multiplex PCR. Turning to the authors' computational methods: Within the assay, amplification of reference gene primers was used to estimate how many nucleated cells each sample contained. Sequence reads were collapsed and filtered to measure the absolute abundance of every unique TCRbeta CDR3 rearrangement. For each sample, productive Simpson clonality was calculated as the square root of Simpson's diversity index across productive rearrangements. In TCRdb, the immuneACCESS table is reduced to in-frame sequences with V and J assigned. These tables do not hold every clone; where another copy was compared, an unresolved V gene accounts for under half, and the others remain unexplained. Clone size and the V and J calls come from that table; the DNA yielded D and trimming. The sample has hundreds of thousands of clones on record, around 87% of them singletons. Of the sample, about 2.2% falls within the top ten clones.

The germline V gene provides CDR1 SGHDT and CDR2 YYEEEE. From V the trimming removes 2 bases and from J it removes 2 bases, while the gene matches leave 2 bases of the junction unaccounted for. The CDR3 runs 14 amino acids, cysteine and phenylalanine included. The retained sequence is limited to the CDR3, 42 bases, with the frame set at the first base. Another Seattle source contributed samples from volunteer blood donors who had recovered from COVID-19. Each collaborating institution followed its own protocols to collect whole blood in K2EDTA tubes. For TCRbeta analysis, collaborators shipped samples in one of three forms: frozen whole blood, isolated PBMCs, or DNA extracted from either of those sample types.

The origin of this receptor is a woman in her twenties or thirties who had recovered from COVID-19. The receptor chain draws on TRBV5-6 and TRBJ1-2, with 8 bases in between that match TRBD1. The specimen was peripheral blood. In nucleotide form, the sequence is TGTGCCAGCAGCTTTCAGGGGGCGAACTATGGCTACACCTTC. This sequence encodes CASSFQGANYGYTF.